This TCR beta chain was sequenced during a study of neoadjuvant anti-PD-1 for oral cavity cancer. For the study at large: Before surgery, most patients got three to four biweekly 3 mg/kg nivolumab doses.

Generated by immunoSEQ multiplex PCR, the TCRdb table keeps only in-frame clones and is missing some. Of nearly 7,000 clones in the sample, about 70% were seen once. The CDR3 is made up of 16 amino acids. V was pared by 4 bases and J by 4 bases, with 8 bases of the junction left unmatched. CDR1 and CDR2 (germline): LGHNA, YNFKEQ. The specimen comprised PBMCs, sampled before nivolumab (anti-PD-1) treatment. The TCR comes from a person aged 35-80 years with oral cavity squamous cell carcinoma. This sequence joins TRBV4-2 and TRBJ2-3; 10 bases align to TRBD1. For the CDR3, the DNA is TGTGCCAGCAGCCCTCGGGACAGGGGAATTGCAGATACGCAGTATTTT. Encoded protein: CASSPRDRGIADTQYF.